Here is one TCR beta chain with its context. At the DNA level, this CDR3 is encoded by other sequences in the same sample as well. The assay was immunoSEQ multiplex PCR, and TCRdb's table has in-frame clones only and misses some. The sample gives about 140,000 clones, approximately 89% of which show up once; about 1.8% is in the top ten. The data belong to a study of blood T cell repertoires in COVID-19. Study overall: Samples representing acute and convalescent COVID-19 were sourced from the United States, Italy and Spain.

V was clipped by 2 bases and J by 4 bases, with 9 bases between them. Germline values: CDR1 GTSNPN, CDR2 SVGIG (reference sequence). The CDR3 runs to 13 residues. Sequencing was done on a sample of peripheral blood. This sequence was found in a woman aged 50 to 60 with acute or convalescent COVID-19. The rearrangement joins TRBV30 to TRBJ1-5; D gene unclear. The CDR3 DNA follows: TGTGCCTGGAGTACCCGGGAGAATCAGCCCCAGCATTTT. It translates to CAWSTRENQPQHF.